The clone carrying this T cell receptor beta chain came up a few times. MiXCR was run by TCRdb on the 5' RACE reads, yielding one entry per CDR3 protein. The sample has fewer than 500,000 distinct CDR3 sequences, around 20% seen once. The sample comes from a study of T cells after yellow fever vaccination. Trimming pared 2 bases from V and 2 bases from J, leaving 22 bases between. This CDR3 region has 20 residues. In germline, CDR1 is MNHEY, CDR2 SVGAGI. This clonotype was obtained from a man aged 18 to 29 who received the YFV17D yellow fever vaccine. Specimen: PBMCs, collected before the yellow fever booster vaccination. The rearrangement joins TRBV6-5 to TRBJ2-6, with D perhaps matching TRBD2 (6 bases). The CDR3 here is CASSYDPPGLFSTGANVLTF. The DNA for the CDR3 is TGTGCCAGCAGTTACGACCCACCGGGACTCTTCTCAACTGGGGCCAACGTCCTGACTTTC.